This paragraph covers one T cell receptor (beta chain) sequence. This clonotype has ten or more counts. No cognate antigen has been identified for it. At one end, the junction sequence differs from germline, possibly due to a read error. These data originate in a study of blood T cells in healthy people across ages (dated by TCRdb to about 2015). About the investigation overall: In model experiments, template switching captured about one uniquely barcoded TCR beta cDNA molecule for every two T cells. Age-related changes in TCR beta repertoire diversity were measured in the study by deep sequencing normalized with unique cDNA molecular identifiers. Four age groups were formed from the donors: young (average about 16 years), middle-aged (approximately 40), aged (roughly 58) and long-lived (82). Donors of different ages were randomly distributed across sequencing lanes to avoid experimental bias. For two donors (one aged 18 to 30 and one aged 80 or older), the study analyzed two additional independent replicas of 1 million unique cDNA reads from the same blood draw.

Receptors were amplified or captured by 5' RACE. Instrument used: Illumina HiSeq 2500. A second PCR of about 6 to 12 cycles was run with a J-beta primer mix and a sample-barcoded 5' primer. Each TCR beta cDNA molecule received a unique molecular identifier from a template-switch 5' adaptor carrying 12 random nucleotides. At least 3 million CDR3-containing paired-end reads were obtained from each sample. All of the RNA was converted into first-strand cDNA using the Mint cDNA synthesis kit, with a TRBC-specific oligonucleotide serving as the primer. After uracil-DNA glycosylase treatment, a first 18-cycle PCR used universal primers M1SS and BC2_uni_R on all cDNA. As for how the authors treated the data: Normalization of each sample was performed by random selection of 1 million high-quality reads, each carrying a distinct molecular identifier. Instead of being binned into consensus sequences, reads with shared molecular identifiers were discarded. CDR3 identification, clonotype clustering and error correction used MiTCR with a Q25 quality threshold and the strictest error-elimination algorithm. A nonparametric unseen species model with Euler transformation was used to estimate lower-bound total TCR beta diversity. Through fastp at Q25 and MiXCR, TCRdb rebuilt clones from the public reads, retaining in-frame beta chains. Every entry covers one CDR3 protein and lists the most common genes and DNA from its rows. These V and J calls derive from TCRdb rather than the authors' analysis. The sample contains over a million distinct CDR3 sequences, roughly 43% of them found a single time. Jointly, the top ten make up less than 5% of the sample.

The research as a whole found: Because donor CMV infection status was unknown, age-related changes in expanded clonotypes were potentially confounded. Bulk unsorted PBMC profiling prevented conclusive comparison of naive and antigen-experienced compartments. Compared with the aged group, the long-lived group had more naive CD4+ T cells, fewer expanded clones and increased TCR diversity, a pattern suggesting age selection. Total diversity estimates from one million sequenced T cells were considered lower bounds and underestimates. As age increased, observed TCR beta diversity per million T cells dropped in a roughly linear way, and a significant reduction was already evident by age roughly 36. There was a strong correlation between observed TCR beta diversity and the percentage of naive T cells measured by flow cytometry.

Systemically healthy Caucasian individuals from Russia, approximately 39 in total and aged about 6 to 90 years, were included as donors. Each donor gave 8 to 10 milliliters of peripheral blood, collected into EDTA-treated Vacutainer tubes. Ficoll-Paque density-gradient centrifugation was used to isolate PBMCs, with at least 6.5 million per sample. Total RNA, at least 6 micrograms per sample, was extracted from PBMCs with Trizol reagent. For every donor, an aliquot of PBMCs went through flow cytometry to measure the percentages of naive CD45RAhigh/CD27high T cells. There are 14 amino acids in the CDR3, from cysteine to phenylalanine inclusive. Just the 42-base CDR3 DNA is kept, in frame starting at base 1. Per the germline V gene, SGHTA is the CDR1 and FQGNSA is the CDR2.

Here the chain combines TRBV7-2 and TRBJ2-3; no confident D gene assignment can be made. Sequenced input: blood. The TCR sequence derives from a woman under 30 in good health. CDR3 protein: CASSLVGITDTQYF. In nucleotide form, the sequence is TGCGCCAGCAGCTTGGTTGGTATCACAGATACGCAGTATTTT. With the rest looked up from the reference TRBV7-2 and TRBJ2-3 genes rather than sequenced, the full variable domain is GAGVSQSPSNKVTEKGKDVELRCDPISGHTALYWYRQSLGQGLEFLIYFQGNSAPDKSGLPSDRFSAERTGGSVSTLTIQRTQQEDSAVYLCASSLVGITDTQYFGPGTRLTVL.